The 10 T cell receptor beta chains below all came from one sample that was sequenced in a study of cytomegalovirus exposure and HLA in healthy donors. The PCR employed 60 Vbeta primers together with 13 Jbeta primers. Some clones are missing from TCRdb's copy, which holds only in-frame ones; the method was immunoSEQ multiplex PCR. This table has fewer than 200,000 clones, 70% to 90% appearing once. The specimen was PBMCs. The receptors originated from a woman under 40 in good health and CMV-seronegative.

The V gene is TRBV19, the J gene TRBJ2-1; the match to TRBD2 covers 10 bases. After removal of 4 bases from V and 5 bases from J, the junction contained 2 bases not matched to a gene. This CDR3 spans 14 amino acids. CDR1 is LNHDA and CDR2 is SQIVND in the germline V gene (reference sequence). CDR3 coding DNA: TGTGCCAGTAGTAAAGGACTAGCGGACAATGAGCAGTTCTTC. As protein: CASSKGLADNEQFF.

The chain couples TRBV2 to TRBJ2-7; 9 nucleotides match TRBD2. The CDR3 sequence is 14 residues long. The germline V gene encodes CDR1 SNHLY and CDR2 FYNNEI. The V segment lost 7 bases and the J segment 3 bases; nucleotides outside the gene matches: 7. The CDR3 sequence is CASMGLAGFYEQYF. DNA of the CDR3: TGTGCCAGCATGGGGCTAGCGGGGTTCTACGAGCAGTACTTC. The whole variable domain, filled in from reference TRBV2 and TRBJ2-7, reads EPEVTQTPSHQVTQMGQEVILRCVPISNHLYFYWYRQILGQKVEFLVSFYNNEISEKSEIFDDQFSVERPDGSNFTLKIRSTKLEDSAMYFCASMGLAGFYEQYFGPGTRLTVT.

V is TRBV15 and J is TRBJ2-1, with 9 bases identical to TRBD1. V shed 2 bases and J 5 bases; nucleotides not matched to a gene: 10. Germline V CDR1 and CDR2: LNHNV, YYDKDF (reference sequence). This CDR3 has 17 residues. DNA for the CDR3: TGTGCCACCAGCAGAAGCCTGGGGACAGGGAATGACAATGAGCAGTTCTTC. Protein: CATSRSLGTGNDNEQFF.

The CDR3 nucleotides read TGTGCCAGTAGCTGGGACAGGGATTCCGACGAGCAGTACTTC. The encoded protein is CASSWDRDSDEQYF. V and J are TRBV19 and TRBJ2-7, with 9 bases lining up with TRBD1. The V segment lost 6 bases and the J segment 5 bases; nucleotides outside the gene matches: 8. Germline CDR1 reads LNHDA; CDR2 reads SQIVND (reference sequence). This CDR3 has 14 residues.

This clone appeared once. This chain uses TRBV9 with TRBJ2-3; 7 bases agree with TRBD2. Germline V lookup: CDR1 SGDLS, CDR2 YYNGEE. This CDR3 has 15 amino acids. J lost 5 bases, V lost 2 bases, and 8 bases had no gene match. CDR3 in amino acids: CASSVHSGGGDTQYF. The CDR3, as DNA: TGTGCCAGCAGCGTGCACTCGGGGGGAGGAGATACGCAGTATTTT.

This sequence joins TRBV28 and TRBJ2-2; 8 bases align to TRBD1. The germline V gene has CDR1 MDHEN and CDR2 SYDVKM. There are 15 residues in the CDR3. With 6 bases clipped from V and 5 bases from J, the junction kept 8 bases outside the gene matches. CDR3 sequence reads: CASRNTGGGTGELFF. The CDR3 DNA sequence: TGTGCCAGCAGGAACACAGGGGGAGGAACCGGGGAGCTGTTTTTT.

This clone has only one observation. This chain links TRBV15 with TRBJ2-7; TRBD2 is a possible D gene (6 bases). The CDR3 consists of 17 residues. Per the germline V gene, CDR1 is LNHNV and CDR2 is YYDKDF (reference sequence). Trimming pared 2 bases from V and 3 bases from J, leaving 20 bases between. Written as DNA, the CDR3 is TGTGCCACCAGCAGAAAGGGGTTGGACTACCCTTACTACGAGCAGTACTTC. Amino acids: CATSRKGLDYPYYEQYF.

The chain carries TRBV18 and TRBJ1-4, with D maybe TRBD1 (6 bases). This CDR3 region has 17 residues. In germline, CDR1 is KGHSH, CDR2 LQKENI. V was cut by 6 bases and J by 2 bases, with 19 bases left in between. The CDR3: CASSQGGTSTTNEKLFF. For the CDR3, the DNA is TGTGCCAGCTCCCAAGGGGGGACTAGCACGACTAATGAAAAACTGTTTTTT. The full variable domain, rest sourced from reference TRBV18 and TRBJ1-4, is NAGVMQNPRHLVRRRGQEARLRCSPMKGHSHVYWYRQLPEEGLKFMVYLQKENIIDESGMPKERFSAEFPKEGPSILRIQQVVRGDSAAYFCASSQGGTSTTNEKLFFGSGTQLSVL.

V and J are TRBV7-9 and TRBJ1-1, with D possibly TRBD1 on 5 matching bases. Trimming removed 5 bases at V and 6 bases at J, with 16 bases between. The germline gives CDR1 SEHNR, CDR2 FQNEAQ (reference sequence). CDR3 length: 14 residues. The CDR3 loop is CASSPNQGFPEAFF. The CDR3 bases are TGTGCCAGCAGCCCAAACCAGGGCTTCCCTGAAGCTTTCTTT.

The chain couples TRBV14 to TRBJ1-3, with D unclear. Germline V gene sequence: CDR1 SGHDN, CDR2 FVKESK. The V gene lost 4 bases and the J gene lost 0 bases, with 16 bases spanning the gap. This CDR3 has 17 residues. The CDR3 spells CASSPLGVHLSGNTIYF. CDR3 nucleotide sequence: TGTGCCAGCAGCCCCCTGGGAGTACACCTCTCTGGAAACACCATATATTTT.